What follows is one T cell receptor beta chain and its context. Documented time point: before trial treatment. V was pared by 5 bases and J by 2 bases, with 16 bases between. From germline, CDR1 is SEHNR and CDR2 FQNEAQ (reference sequence). This CDR3 region has 15 residues. The sample comes from a study of low-dose radiotherapy and immunotherapy resistance in tumors. Study information: Every two weeks patients got nivolumab 240 mg flat dose, plus ipilimumab 1 mg/kg every six weeks, intravenously.

Both TCRalpha and TCRbeta chains were reverse transcribed with V-gene-specific primers. With a constant-region primer and a V-primer adapter, TCRs were subjected to around 20 PCR cycles of amplification. The mRNA which had been isolated was amplified by in vitro transcription. TCRdb processed the reads anew with MiXCR; each CDR3 protein has one entry. Among tens of thousands of distinct CDR3 sequences listed, 15% to 20% were seen once. The chain joins TRBV7-9 to TRBJ2-7, with D possibly being TRBD2 (6 bases). The sequences come from PBMCs, collected before treatment. The receptor comes from a male donor with prostate cancer. CDR3 bases: TGTGCCAGCAGCCCGTATGAGTGGGGGGCCTACGAGCAGTACTTC. Translated, it gives CASSPYEWGAYEQYF.